The source of this TCR beta chain is a study of T cells in Graves' hyperthyroidism and ophthalmopathy. TCR beta CDR3 sequences were amplified from RNA transcripts. TCR CDR3 underwent first-round RT-PCR with the HTBI primer set. TCRdb reprocessed the multiplex PCR reads via MiXCR and lists one record per CDR3 protein. Counted here are 640,000 or so distinct CDR3 sequences, under 15% occurring once; the ten biggest clones make up approximately 4.3%. Each ophthalmopathy patient scored at least 3 on the Clinical Activity Score and at least 4 on NOSPECS grade, with duration under 3 months. The sequence came from a woman between 40 and 50 years old with Graves' ophthalmopathy. Sequenced material: blood.

CDR3 sequence: CASRTRGQLNTEAFF. In DNA, the CDR3 is TGTGCCAGCAGAACTCGGGGACAGTTGAACACTGAAGCTTTCTTT. This rearrangement joins TRBV12-3 or TRBV12-4 to TRBJ1-1; TRBD1 matches at 7 bases. There are 15 residues in the CDR3. V dropped 6 bases and J dropped 0; count of bases not matched to a gene: 7.